The clone carrying this T cell receptor (beta chain) was counted between two and nine times. Its target is unknown. The data are from a study of T-cell memory formation after mild COVID-19. At the level of the study: Largely donor-specific sequence clusters came from a couple of donors.

General study findings and limits: The SARS-CoV-2 specificity of second-wave clones reaching peak at day 37 remained unverified. Pre-infection memory showed some responding clones, and this suggested that cross-reactive memory joined. The study found balanced CD4/CD8 in clones contracting day 15 to 85 and a CD4+ lean in later expanders.

V was pared by 5 bases and J by 5 bases, with 13 bases between. The CDR3 sequence is 13 residues long. Per germline, CDR1 DFQATT and CDR2 SNEGSKA (reference sequence). Using its own MiXCR run on the 5' RACE reads, TCRdb lists one record per CDR3 protein. The table records about 350,000 distinct CDR3 sequences, under 25% of them present only once. Specimen: PBMCs or a T cell subset sorted from them (not recorded which). This chain uses TRBV20-1 with TRBJ2-1; tentative D call: TRBD2 (5 bases). The sequence was collected from a man in his late teens or twenties who had mild COVID-19 (a few samples of this study predate the infection). Cell type and time point are not known. The DNA for the CDR3 is TGCAGTGCTTTAGAGGGTCGTAACAATGAGCAGTTCTTC. It encodes CSALEGRNNEQFF.